This T cell receptor (beta chain) was found in a study of prognosis after radiotherapy for stage I lung cancer. With regard to this clonotype: With a much larger clone just one base away, this may be a read error.

V lost 2 bases to trimming and J lost 0 bases, with 19 bases between them. Germline CDR1 is MNHEY and CDR2 is SVGEGT. This CDR3 is built from 18 residues. The genomic DNA TCR beta CDR3 region underwent two rounds of multiplex PCR. During first-round PCR, primers specific to each TRBV and TRBJ gene were used. TCRdb fed the multiplex PCR reads into MiXCR, producing one record per CDR3 protein. The repertoire holds fewer than 65,000 distinct CDR3 sequences, with 30% to 35% as singletons. The source was PBMCs, collected before or after stereotactic body radiation therapy (not recorded which). The receptor was derived from a donor older than 45 with non-small cell lung cancer. The rearrangement uses TRBV6-2 or TRBV6-3 and TRBJ2-5, with no clear D. CDR3 amino acids: CASSYRRLMSGDQETQYF. In DNA, the CDR3 is TGTGCCAGCAGTTACCGCCGCCTAATGTCAGGAGACCAAGAGACCCAGTACTTC.